This paragraph covers one TCR beta chain sequence. Prior autoimmune disease or systemic immunosuppression barred patients. The entry originates in a study of OX40 agonist ivuxolimab in advanced cancers. Produced via immunoSEQ multiplex PCR; TCRdb's table is partial and in-frame only. The sample holds 60,000 to 70,000 clones, over 80% seen once. Germline V gives CDR1 SNHLY, CDR2 FYNNEI. The CDR3 contains 14 residues. Trimming took off 6 bases at V and 7 bases at J, with 18 bases between the two ends. The material sequenced was CD4+ or CD8+ T cells sorted from blood, taken in a trial of the OX40 agonist ivuxolimab. The gene calls are TRBV2 and TRBJ1-1, with D perhaps TRBD1 (5 bases). The receptor was derived from an adult with an advanced solid tumor such as melanoma, head and neck, liver or kidney cancer. The CDR3 DNA reads as TGTGCCAGCAGGGTTGGACATGACGGCGTTGAAGCTTTCTTT. Amino acids: CASRVGHDGVEAFF.